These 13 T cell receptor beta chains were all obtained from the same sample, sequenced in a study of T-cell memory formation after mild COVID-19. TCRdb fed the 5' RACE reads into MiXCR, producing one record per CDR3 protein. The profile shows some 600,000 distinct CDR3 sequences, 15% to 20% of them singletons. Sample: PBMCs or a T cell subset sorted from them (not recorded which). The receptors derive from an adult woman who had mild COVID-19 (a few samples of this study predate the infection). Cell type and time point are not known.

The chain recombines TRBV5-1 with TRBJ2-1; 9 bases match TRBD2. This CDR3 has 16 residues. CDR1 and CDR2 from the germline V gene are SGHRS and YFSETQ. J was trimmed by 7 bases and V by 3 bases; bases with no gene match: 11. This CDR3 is CASSSSAGGPQNEQFF. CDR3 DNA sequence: TGCGCCAGCAGCTCTAGCGCGGGAGGGCCTCAGAATGAGCAGTTCTTC.

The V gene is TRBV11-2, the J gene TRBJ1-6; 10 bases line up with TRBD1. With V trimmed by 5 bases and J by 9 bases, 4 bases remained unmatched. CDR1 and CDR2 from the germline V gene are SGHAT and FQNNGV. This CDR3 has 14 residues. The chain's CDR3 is CASSRGQGVSPLHF. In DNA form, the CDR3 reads TGTGCCAGCAGCCGTGGACAGGGGGTTTCACCCCTCCACTTT.

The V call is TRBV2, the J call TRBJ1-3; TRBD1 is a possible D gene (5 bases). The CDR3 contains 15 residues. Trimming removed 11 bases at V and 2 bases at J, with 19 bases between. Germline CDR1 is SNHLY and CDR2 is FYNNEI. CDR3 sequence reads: CAYRRPGQAGNTIYF. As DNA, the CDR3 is TGTGCCTACCGGCGTCCGGGGCAGGCTGGAAACACCATATATTTT.

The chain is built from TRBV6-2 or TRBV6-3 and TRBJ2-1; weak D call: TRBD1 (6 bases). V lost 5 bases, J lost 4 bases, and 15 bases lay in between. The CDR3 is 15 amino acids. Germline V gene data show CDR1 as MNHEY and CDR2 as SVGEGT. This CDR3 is CASSRDRLGYNEQFF. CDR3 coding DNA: TGTGCCAGCAGTCGAGACAGGCTGGGATACAATGAGCAGTTCTTC.

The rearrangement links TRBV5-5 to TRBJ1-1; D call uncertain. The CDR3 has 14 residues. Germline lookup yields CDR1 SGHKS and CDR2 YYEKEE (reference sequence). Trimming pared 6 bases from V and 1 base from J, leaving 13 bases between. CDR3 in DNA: TGTGCCAGCACCTCCCTGGGAGGGAACACTGAAGCTTTCTTT. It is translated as CASTSLGGNTEAFF.

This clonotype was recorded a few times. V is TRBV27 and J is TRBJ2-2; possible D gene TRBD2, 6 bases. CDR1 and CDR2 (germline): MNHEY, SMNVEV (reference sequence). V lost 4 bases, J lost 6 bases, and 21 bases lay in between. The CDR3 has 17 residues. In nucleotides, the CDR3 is TGTGCCAGCAGTTGGGGACTGGGGTTTATTAGCTCCGGGGAGCTGTTTTTT. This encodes CASSWGLGFISSGELFF.

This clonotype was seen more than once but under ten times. The CDR3 DNA is TGTGCCAGCAGCTCAGGGACTTTTAGCTCCTACGAGCAGTACTTC. This codes for CASSSGTFSSYEQYF. The rearrangement links TRBV7-9 to TRBJ2-7; TRBD2 is a possible D gene (6 bases). V lost 4 bases and J lost 0, with 13 bases in between. This CDR3 has 15 amino acids. Per germline, CDR1 SEHNR and CDR2 FQNEAQ (reference sequence).

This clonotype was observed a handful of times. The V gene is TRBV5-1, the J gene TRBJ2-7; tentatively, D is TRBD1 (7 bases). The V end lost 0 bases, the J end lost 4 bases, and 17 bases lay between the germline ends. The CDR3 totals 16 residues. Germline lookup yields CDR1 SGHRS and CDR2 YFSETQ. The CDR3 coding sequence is TGCGCCAGCAGCTTGGCCCGACAGGGAGGAGGGTACGAGCAGTACTTC. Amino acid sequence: CASSLARQGGGYEQYF.

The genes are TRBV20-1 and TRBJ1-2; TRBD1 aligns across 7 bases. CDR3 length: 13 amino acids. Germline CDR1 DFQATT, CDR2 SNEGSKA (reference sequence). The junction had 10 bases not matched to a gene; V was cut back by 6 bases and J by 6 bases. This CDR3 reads CSARKGARDGYTF. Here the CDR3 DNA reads TGCAGTGCGAGAAAGGGGGCGCGGGATGGCTACACCTTC.

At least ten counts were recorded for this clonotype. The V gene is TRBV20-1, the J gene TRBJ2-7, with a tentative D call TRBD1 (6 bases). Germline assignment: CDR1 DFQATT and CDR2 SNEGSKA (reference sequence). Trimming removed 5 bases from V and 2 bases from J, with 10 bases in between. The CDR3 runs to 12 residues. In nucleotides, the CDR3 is TGCAGTGCTTTAAGACAGGCCTACGAGCAGTACTTC. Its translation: CSALRQAYEQYF.

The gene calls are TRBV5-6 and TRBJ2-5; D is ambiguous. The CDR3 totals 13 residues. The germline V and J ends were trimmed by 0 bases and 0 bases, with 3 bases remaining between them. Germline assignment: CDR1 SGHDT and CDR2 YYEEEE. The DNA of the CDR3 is TGTGCCAGCAGCTTGGTCAACCAAGAGACCCAGTACTTC. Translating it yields CASSLVNQETQYF.

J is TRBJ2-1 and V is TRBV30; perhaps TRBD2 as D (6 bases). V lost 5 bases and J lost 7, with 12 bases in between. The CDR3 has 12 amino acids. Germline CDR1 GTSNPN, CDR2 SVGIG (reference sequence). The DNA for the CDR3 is TGTGCCTGGGCCGCGGAGGGAAATGAGCAGTTCTTC. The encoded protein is CAWAAEGNEQFF. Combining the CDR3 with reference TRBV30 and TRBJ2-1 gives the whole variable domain SQTIHQWPATLVQPVGSPLSLECTVEGTSNPNLYWYRQAAGRGLQLLFYSVGIGQISSEVPQNLSASRPQDRQFILSSKKLLLSDSGFYLCAWAAEGNEQFFGPGTRLTVL.

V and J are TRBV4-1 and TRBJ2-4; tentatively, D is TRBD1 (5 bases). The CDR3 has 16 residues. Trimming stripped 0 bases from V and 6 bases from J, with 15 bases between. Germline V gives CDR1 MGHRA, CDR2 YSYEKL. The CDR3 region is CASSQDAAGSGNIQYF. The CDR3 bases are TGCGCCAGCAGCCAAGATGCGGCAGGGTCGGGAAACATTCAGTACTTC.